This TCR beta chain was identified in a study of neoadjuvant anti-PD-1 for oral cavity cancer. Study-level information: Patients without progression received a fourth nivolumab dose around day 43, then surgical resection on days 50-56.

Profiled with immunoSEQ multiplex PCR; TCRdb holds only in-frame clones, not every one. The data hold tens of thousands of clones, with more than 65% observed a single time. PBMCs were not maintained or expanded in culture before analysis. The CDR3 contains 14 residues. Per the germline V gene, CDR1 is MDHEN and CDR2 is SYDVKM. V lost 6 bases to trimming and J lost 8 bases; unmatched junction nucleotides: 7. The V gene is TRBV28, the J gene TRBJ1-6; 7 nucleotides align to TRBD1. This clonotype originated in a person aged 35-79 years with oral cavity squamous cell carcinoma. The material sequenced was PBMCs, taken before nivolumab (anti-PD-1) treatment. In DNA, the CDR3 is TGTGCCAGCAGGGATCATACAGGGGATTCACCCCTCCACTTT. Translating it yields CASRDHTGDSPLHF.